This T cell receptor beta chain stems from a study of shared clonotypes between healthy human individuals. V lost 4 bases, J lost 0 bases, and 15 bases lay in between. CDR1 and CDR2 from the germline V gene are SGDLS and YYNGEE. This CDR3 is built from 16 residues. Measured with immunoSEQ multiplex PCR; TCRdb has only the in-frame clones, and not every one. There are approximately 2,200,000 clones in the sample; more than 85% occur only once, and approximately 1.7% lies in the top ten. Terminally differentiated effector memory CD45RA+ cells were excluded from the naive CD8 cells, which were CD45RO-negative and positively selected for CCR7. Donors comprised healthy HIV-negative adults lacking recent acute infections or vaccinations. General study findings and limits: Naive subsets generally had larger estimated richness than memory subsets. When naive CD4 clonotypes were compared across a few donors, around 5% were shared. Sampling included only blood; tissue repertoires likely differ.

On this clone: Its target is not known.

V is TRBV9 and J is TRBJ2-3; D possibly matches TRBD1 or TRBD2 (5 bases each). This sequence originates from a man younger than 35 in good health. Some clones in this sample may be carry-over from other donors' samples. The sequenced material came from naive CD8+ T cells from PBMCs. CDR3 loop: CASSKGTDASTDTQYF. The CDR3 nucleotides read TGTGCCAGCAGCAAGGGGACGGATGCTAGCACAGATACGCAGTATTTT. The whole variable domain, remainder taken from reference TRBV9 and TRBJ2-3, is DSGVTQTPKHLITATGQRVTLRCSPRSGDLSVYWYQQSLDQGLQFLIQYYNGEERAKGNILERFSAQQFPDLHSELNLSSLELGDSALYFCASSKGTDASTDTQYFGPGTRLTVL.